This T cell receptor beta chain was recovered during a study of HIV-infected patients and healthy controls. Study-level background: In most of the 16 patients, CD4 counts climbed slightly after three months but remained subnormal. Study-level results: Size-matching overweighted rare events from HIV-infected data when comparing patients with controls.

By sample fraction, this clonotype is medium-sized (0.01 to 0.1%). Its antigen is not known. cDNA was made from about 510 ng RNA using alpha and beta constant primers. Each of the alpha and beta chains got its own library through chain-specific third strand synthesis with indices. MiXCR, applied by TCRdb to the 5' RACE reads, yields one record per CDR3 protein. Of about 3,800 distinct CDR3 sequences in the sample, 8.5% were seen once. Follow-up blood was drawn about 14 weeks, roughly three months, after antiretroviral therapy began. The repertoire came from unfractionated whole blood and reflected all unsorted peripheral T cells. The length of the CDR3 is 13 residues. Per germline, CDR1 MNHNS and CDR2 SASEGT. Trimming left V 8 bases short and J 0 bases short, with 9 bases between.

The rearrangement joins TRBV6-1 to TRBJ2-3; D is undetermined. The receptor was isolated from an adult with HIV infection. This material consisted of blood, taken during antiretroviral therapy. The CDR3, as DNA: TGTGCCAGCCTGGCGAGTAGCACAGATACGCAGTATTTT. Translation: CASLASSTDTQYF.